This T cell receptor beta chain was documented in a study of blood T cell repertoires in COVID-19. Study in general: The United States, Italy and Spain supplied acute and convalescent COVID-19 samples. The cDNA or gDNA used as material had been derived from T cells, B-cell-depleted T cells, or PBMCs.

The length of the CDR3 is 16 residues. V shed 4 bases, J shed 0 bases, and the junction held 8 bases outside the gene matches. Per the germline V gene, CDR1 is SGDLS and CDR2 is YYNGEE. Original processing notes: Researchers report that nucleated cell counts were estimated from reference gene primer amplification. The method was immunoSEQ multiplex PCR; TCRdb's version includes in-frame clones alone and lacks a portion of them. D and trimming were read from the DNA, whereas the V and J calls and clone size are those reported in that table. The data contain 300,000 or so clones, more than 75% of them singletons.

V is TRBV9 and J is TRBJ1-1; 8 bases line up with TRBD1. Sequenced material: peripheral blood. The clonotype was recovered from a woman in her forties or fifties with acute or convalescent COVID-19. The CDR3 nucleotides are TGTGCCAGCAGCCCCAGTCTGGGACAGGTGAACACTGAAGCTTTCTTT. Translating gives CASSPSLGQVNTEAFF.